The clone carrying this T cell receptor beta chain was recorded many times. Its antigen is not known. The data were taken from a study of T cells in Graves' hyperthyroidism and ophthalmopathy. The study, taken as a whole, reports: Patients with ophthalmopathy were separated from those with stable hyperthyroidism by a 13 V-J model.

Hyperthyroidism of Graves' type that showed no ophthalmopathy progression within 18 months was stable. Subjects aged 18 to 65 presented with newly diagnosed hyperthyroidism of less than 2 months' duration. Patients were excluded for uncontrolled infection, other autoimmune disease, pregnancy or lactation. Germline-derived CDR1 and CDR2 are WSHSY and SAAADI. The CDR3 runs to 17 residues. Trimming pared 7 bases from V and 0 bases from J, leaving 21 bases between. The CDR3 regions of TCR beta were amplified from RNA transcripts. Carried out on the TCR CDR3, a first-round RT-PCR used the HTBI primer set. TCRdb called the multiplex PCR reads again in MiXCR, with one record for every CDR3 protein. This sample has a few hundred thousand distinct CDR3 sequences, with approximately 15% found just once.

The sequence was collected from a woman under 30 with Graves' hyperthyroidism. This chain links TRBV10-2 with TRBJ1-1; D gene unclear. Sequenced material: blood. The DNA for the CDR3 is TGCGCCAGCACCCAAGGATTAACCACCCATATGAACACTGAAGCTTTCTTT. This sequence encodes CASTQGLTTHMNTEAFF.